This T cell receptor beta chain was obtained from a study of T cells after yellow fever vaccination. Study-level results: The booster saw the reappearance of most primary-vaccination clones (approximately 96% CD4, around 90% CD8).

Production of TCR cDNA was by 5'RACE template switching, which also added a universal primer site and UMIs. TCRdb re-called the 5' RACE reads through MiXCR, storing one row per CDR3 protein. The profile shows 300,000 to 400,000 distinct CDR3 sequences, under 15% of them singletons. The V gene lost 1 base and the J gene lost 8 bases, with 14 bases spanning the gap. The CDR3 sequence is 15 residues long. CDR1 and CDR2 (germline): KGHSH, LQKENI. This clonotype was detected only a few times. Its cognate antigen is unknown. The source was CD4+ T cells sorted from PBMCs, collected 15 days after the yellow fever booster vaccination. The TCR originated in a man aged 18 to 35 who received the YFV17D yellow fever vaccine. V usage is TRBV18 and J usage is TRBJ1-4; no definite D call. This CDR3 reads CASSPQGQRGEKLFF. In nucleotides, the CDR3 is TGTGCCAGCTCACCACAGGGCCAACGGGGAGAAAAACTGTTTTTT.